Reported below is one TCR beta chain. Its specificity is unknown. The entry originates in a study of T cell responses to AZD1222 COVID-19 vaccine. Study-wide results and caveats: No day 14 peak samples; only post-peak repertoires were characterized. Reportedly, nearly half of unique spike TCRs recognized epitopes outside B.1.351/B.1.1.7 mutations. Mostly white British, mostly female donors; authors suggested clonal diversity may be underestimated.

TCRdb keeps only in-frame clones here, not all; method: immunoSEQ multiplex PCR. This sample has more than 85,000 clones; 88% occur once, and the top ten carry about 1.6%. Losses at the gene ends were 2 bases for V and 2 bases for J; bases not matched to a gene: 5. Per the germline V gene, CDR1 is MNHNS and CDR2 is SASEGT. The CDR3 covers 17 residues. The clonotype was recovered from an adult in good health. The material was peripheral blood, obtained on day 0 of AZD1222 vaccination. The gene calls are TRBV6-1 and TRBJ2-3, with 12 bases lining up with TRBD2. CDR3 sequence (DNA): TGTGCCAGCAGTGAAAGTGGACTAGCGGGATCCACAGATACGCAGTATTTT. Translating gives CASSESGLAGSTDTQYF.